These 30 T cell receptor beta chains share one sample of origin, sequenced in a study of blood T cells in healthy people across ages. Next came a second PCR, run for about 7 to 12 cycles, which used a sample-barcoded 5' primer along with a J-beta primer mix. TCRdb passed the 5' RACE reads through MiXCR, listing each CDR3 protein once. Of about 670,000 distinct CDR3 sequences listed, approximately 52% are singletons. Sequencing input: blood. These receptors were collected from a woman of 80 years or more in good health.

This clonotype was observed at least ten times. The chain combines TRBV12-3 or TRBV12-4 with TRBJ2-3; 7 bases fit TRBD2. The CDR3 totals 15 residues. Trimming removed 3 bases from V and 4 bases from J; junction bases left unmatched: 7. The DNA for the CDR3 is TGTGCCAGCAGTTTTTGGGGGGGGAAGTCAGATACGCAGTATTTT. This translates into CASSFWGGKSDTQYF.

CDR3 region: CAISDPDRDQETQYF. CDR3 DNA sequence: TGTGCCATCAGTGACCCGGACAGAGACCAAGAGACCCAGTACTTC. The genes are TRBV10-3 and TRBJ2-5; possible D gene TRBD1, 6 bases. Germline V gene lookup returns CDR1 ENHRY and CDR2 SYGVKD. V was clipped by 3 bases and J by 0 bases, with 11 bases between them. The CDR3 covers 15 residues.

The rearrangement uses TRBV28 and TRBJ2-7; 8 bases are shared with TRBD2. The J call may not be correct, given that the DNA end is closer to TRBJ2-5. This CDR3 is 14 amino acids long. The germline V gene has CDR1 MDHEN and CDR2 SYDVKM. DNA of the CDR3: TGTGCCACCCGGTTGAGCGGGGGCGGGGAGACCCAGTACTTC. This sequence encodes CATRLSGGGETQYF.

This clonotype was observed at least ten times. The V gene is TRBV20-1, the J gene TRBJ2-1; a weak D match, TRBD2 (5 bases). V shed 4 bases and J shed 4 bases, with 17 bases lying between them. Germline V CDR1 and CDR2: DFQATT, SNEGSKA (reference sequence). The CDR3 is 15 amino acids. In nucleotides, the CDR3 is TGCAGTGCTATCCCCTTTAGGAGGCAATACAATGAGCAGTTCTTC. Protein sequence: CSAIPFRRQYNEQFF.

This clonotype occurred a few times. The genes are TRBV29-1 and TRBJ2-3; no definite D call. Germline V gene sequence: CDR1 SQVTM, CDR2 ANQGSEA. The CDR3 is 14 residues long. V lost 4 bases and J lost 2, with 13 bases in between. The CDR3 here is CSVAERGPTDTQYF. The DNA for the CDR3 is TGCAGCGTTGCCGAGCGTGGACCCACAGATACGCAGTATTTT.

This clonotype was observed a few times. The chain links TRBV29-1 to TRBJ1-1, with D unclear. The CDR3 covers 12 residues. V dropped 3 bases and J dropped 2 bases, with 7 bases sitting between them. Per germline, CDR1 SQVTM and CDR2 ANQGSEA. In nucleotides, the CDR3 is TGCAGCGTTGACTACAGTAACACTGAAGCTTTCTTT. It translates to CSVDYSNTEAFF.

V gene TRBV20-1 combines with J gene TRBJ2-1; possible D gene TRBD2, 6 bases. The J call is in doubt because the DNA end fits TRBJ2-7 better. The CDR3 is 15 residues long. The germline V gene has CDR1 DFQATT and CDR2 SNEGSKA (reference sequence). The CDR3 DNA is TGCAGTGCTAGGGGCTGGGCGGGAACCTACAATGAGCAGTACTTC. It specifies CSARGWAGTYNEQYF.

The CDR3 reads CASSHPGQGKNIQYF. In DNA form, the CDR3 reads TGCGCCAGCAGCCACCCAGGACAGGGAAAAAACATTCAGTACTTC. The chain combines TRBV4-1 with TRBJ2-4; 8 bases agree with TRBD1. V was pared by 3 bases and J by 4 bases, with 5 bases of the junction left unmatched. The germline V gene has CDR1 MGHRA and CDR2 YSYEKL. The CDR3 extends over 15 amino acids.

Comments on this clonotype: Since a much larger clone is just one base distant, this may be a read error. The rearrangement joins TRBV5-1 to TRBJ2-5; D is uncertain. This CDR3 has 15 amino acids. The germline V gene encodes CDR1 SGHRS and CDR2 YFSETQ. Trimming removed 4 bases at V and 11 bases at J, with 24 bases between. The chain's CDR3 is CASSINPRANNEQYF. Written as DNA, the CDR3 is TGCGCCAGCAGCATAAACCCTAGGGCCAACAATGAGCAGTACTTC.

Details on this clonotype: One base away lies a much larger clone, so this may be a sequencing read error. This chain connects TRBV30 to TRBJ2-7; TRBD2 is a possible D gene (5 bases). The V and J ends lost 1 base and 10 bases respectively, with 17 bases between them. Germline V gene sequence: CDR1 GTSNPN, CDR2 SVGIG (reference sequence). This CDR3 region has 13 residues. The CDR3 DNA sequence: TGTGCCTGGAGTGAGGAACTAGAGGAGGCCCAGTACTTC. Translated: CAWSEELEEAQYF.

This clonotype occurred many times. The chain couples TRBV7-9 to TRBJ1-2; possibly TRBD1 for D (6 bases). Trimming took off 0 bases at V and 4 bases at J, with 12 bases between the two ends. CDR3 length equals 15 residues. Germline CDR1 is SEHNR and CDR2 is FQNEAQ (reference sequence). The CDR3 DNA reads TGTGCCAGCAGCTTAGCGGCCGGGGGGCCCTATGGCTACACCTTC. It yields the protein CASSLAAGGPYGYTF.

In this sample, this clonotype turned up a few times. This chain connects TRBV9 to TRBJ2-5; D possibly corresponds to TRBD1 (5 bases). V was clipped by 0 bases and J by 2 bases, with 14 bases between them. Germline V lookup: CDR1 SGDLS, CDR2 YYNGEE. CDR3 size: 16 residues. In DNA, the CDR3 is TGTGCCAGCAGCGTAGCCATCTTAGACAGTCAAGAGACCCAGTACTTC. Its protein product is CASSVAILDSQETQYF. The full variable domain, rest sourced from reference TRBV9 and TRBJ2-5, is DSGVTQTPKHLITATGQRVTLRCSPRSGDLSVYWYQQSLDQGLQFLIQYYNGEERAKGNILERFSAQQFPDLHSELNLSSLELGDSALYFCASSVAILDSQETQYFGPGTRLLVL.

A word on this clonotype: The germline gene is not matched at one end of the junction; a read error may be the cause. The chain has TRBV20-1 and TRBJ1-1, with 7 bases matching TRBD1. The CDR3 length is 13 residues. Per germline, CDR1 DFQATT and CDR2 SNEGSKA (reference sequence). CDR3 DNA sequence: TGCAGTGCTAGGGACAGGCTGAACACTGAAACTTTCTTT. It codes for CSARDRLNTETFF.

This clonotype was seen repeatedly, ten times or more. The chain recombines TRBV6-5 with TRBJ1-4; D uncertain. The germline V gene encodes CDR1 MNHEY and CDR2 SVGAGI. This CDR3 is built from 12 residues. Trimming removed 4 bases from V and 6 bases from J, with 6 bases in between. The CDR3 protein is CASSSQDEKLFF. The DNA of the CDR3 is TGTGCCAGCAGTTCGCAGGATGAAAAACTGTTTTTT.

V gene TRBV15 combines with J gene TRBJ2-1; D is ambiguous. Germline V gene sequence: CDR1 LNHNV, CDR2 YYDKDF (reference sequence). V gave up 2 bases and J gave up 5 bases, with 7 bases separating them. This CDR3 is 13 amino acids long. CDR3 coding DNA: TGTGCCACCAGCAGACCCGACAACAATGAGCAGTTCTTC. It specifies CATSRPDNNEQFF.

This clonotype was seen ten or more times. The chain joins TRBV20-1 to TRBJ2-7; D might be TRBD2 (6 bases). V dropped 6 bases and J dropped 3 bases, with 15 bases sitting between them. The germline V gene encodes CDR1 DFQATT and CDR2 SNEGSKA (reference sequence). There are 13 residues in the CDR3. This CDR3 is CSAGGLGIYEQYF. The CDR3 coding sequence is TGCAGTGCCGGGGGACTGGGGATCTACGAGCAGTACTTC.

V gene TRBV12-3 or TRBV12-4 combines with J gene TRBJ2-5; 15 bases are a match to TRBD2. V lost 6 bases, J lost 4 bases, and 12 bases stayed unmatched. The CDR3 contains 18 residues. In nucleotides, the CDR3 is TGTGCCAGCAGCCGAAAAGGGACTAGCGGGAGGATGGGAGAGACCCAGTACTTC. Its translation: CASSRKGTSGRMGETQYF.

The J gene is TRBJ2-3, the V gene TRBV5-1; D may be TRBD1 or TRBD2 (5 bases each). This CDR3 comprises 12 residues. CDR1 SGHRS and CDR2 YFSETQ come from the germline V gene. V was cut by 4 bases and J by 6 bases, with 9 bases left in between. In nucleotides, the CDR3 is TGCGCCAGCAGCAACGGGGCTGATACGCAGTATTTT. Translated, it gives CASSNGADTQYF.

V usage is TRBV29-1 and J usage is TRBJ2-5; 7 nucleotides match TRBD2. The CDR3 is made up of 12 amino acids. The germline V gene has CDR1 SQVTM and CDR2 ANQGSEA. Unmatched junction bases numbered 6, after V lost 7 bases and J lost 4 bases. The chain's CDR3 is CSGGASGETQYF. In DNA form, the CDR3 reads TGCAGCGGAGGGGCTAGCGGAGAGACCCAGTACTTC.

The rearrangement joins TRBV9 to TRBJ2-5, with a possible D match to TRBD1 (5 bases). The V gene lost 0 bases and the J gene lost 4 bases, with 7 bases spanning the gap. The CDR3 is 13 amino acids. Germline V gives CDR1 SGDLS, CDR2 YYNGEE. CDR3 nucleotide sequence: TGTGCCAGCAGCGTAGGCAGGGCAGAGACCCAGTACTTC. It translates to CASSVGRAETQYF.

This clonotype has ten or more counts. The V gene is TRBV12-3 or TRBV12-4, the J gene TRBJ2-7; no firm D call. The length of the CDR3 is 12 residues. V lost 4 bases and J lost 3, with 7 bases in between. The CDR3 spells CASSYLYYEQYF. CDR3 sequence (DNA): TGTGCCAGCAGTTACTTATACTACGAGCAGTACTTC.

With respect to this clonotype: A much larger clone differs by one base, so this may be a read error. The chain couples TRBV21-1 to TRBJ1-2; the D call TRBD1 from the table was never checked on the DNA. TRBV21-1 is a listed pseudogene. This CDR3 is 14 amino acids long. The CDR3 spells CASSFRTDRYGYTF. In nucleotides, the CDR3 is TGTGCCAGCAGTTTTCGGACAGACCGCTATGGCTACACCTTC.

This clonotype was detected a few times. The CDR3 DNA sequence: TGTGCCAGCAGTGTGGGCGGGCTTGAGCAGTTCTTC. It is translated as CASSVGGLEQFF. The chain is built from TRBV2 and TRBJ2-1; tentatively, D is TRBD2 (5 bases). Germline assignment: CDR1 SNHLY and CDR2 FYNNEI. This CDR3 contains 12 residues. V lost 4 bases and J lost 9, with 10 bases in between.

The CDR3 region is CATSRSGQLLAKNIQYF. As DNA, the CDR3 is TGTGCCACCAGCAGATCCGGGCAGCTCCTAGCCAAAAACATTCAGTACTTC. The V and J genes are TRBV15 and TRBJ2-4; D is undetermined. In germline, CDR1 is LNHNV, CDR2 YYDKDF (reference sequence). Between the trimmed V and J ends, which lost 2 bases and 0 bases, there was a span of 14 bases. There are 17 residues in the CDR3.

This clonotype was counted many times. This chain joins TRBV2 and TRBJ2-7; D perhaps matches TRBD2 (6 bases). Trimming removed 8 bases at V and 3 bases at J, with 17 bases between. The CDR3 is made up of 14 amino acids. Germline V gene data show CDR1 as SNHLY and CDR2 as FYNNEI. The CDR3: CASGRGAGLYEQYF. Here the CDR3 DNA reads TGTGCCAGCGGACGGGGTGCGGGACTCTACGAGCAGTACTTC.

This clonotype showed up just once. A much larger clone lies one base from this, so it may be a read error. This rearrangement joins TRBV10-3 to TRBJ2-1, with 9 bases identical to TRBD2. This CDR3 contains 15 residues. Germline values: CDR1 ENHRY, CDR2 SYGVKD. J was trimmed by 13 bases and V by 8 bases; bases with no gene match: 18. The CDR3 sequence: CAIGLGSGSKETQFF. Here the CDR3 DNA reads TGTGCCATCGGTTTGGGTAGCGGGAGTAAGGAGACCCAGTTCTTC.

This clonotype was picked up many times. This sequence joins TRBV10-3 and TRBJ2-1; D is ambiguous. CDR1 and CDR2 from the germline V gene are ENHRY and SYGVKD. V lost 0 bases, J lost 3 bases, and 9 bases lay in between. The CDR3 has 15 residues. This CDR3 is CAISESGPDYNEQFF. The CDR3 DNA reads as TGTGCCATCAGTGAGTCAGGTCCGGACTACAATGAGCAGTTCTTC.

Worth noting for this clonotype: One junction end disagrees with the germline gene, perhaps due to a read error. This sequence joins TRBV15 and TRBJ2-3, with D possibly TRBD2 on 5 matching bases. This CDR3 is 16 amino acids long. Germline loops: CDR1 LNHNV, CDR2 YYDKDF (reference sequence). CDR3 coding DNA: TGTGCCACCAGCAGAACCACTAGGCCTAGCACAGATGCGCAGTATTTT. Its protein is CATSRTTRPSTDAQYF.

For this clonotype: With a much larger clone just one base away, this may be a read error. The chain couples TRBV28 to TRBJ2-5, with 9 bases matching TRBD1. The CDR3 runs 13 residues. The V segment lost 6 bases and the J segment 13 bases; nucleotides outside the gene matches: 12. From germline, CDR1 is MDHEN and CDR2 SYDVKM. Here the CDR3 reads CASSLRAGQGLYF. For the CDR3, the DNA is TGTGCCAGCAGCCTTAGGGCGGGACAGGGTTTGTACTTC. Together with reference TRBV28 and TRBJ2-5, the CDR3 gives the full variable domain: DVKVTQSSRYLVKRTGEKVFLECVQDMDHENMFWYRQDPGLGLRLIYFSYDVKMKEKGDIPEGYSVSREKKERFSLILESASTNQTSMYLCASSLRAGQGLYFGPGTRLLVL.

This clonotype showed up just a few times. The chain's CDR3 is CASSLSGLPTGELFF. The CDR3 nucleotides are TGTGCCAGCAGTTTATCGGGGTTACCCACCGGGGAGCTGTTTTTT. V gene TRBV27 combines with J gene TRBJ2-2; D not resolved. The CDR3 contains 15 residues. V was cut by 0 bases and J by 4 bases, with 9 bases left in between. The germline V gene has CDR1 MNHEY and CDR2 SMNVEV (reference sequence).